The present entry profiles one T cell receptor (beta chain) with its context. The DNA is left out, because the CDR3 cannot be placed on it with certainty; the CDR3 is given as TCRdb lists it. The CDR3 numbers 16 amino acids, ends counted. Germline loops: CDR1 LGHDT, CDR2 YNNKEL (reference sequence). The data derive from a study of glioma-infiltrating T cells. TCR alpha and beta CDR3 regions were amplified from RNA using iRepertoire nested multiplex PCR. TCRdb called the multiplex PCR reads again in MiXCR, with one record for every CDR3 protein. The sample consists of tens of thousands of distinct CDR3 sequences, around 23% of them appearing once.

The rearrangement joins TRBV3-1 to TRBJ2-7; TRBD1 reflects the table's D call only, with no check against the DNA. The material sequenced was glioma tissue, nonneoplastic brain tissue, or PBMCs (not recorded which). This receptor was identified in a human donor with low-grade glioma or glioblastoma, undergoing nonglioma brain surgery, or in good health (not recorded which). CDR3 amino acids: CASSLGWGAGTYEQCF.